This TCR beta chain was obtained from a study of T cells in Graves' hyperthyroidism and ophthalmopathy. The CDR3 contains 15 residues. The germline V gene has CDR1 SGHNT and CDR2 YENEEA. With 1 base clipped from V and 6 bases from J, the junction kept 4 bases outside the gene matches. Researchers took RNA transcripts and amplified the TCR beta CDR3 regions from them. Primed by the HTBI set, a first-round RT-PCR was run on the TCR CDR3. MiXCR, applied by TCRdb to the multiplex PCR reads, yields one record per CDR3 protein. The sample records about 210,000 distinct CDR3 sequences, under 20% being singletons. The diagnostic basis comprised clinical symptoms, serum thyroxine and TRAb, thyroid ultrasound and orbital computed tomography.

This TCR came from a man aged 45-65 years with Graves' hyperthyroidism. Sequences were obtained from blood. This chain uses TRBV11-3 with TRBJ2-2, with 8 nucleotides matching TRBD1. The CDR3 spells CASSLARQGSGELFF. DNA for the CDR3: TGTGCCAGCAGCTTAGCCAGACAGGGGTCCGGGGAGCTGTTTTTT.